A selection of T cell receptor beta chains follows, all from one sample in a study of tumor T cells in aggressive B-cell lymphoma. Here immunoSEQ multiplex PCR was the method, and the copy in TCRdb shows in-frame clones only, minus some. The repertoire has under 3,500 clones, more than 70% of them found once; the top ten carry nearly 4%. Material: tumor tissue. These receptors all come from an adult with diffuse large B cell lymphoma. CDR3s include the opening cysteine and the closing phenylalanine or tryptophan. A D gene is named only where the DNA matches it firmly. Clone size is not always given. Where it is, it says once, few, many or a class for expanded clones.

J: TRBJ2-7
D: NA
size: NA
V: TRBV7-2
DNA: TGTGCCAGCAGCCGTGACAGTCACTCCTACGAGCAGTACTTC
CDR3: CASSRDSHSYEQYF

J: TRBJ1-2
D: TRBD1
size: NA
V: TRBV5-6
DNA: TGTGCCAGCAGCCAATGGACAGGGGATAACACCTTC
CDR3: CASSQWTGDNTF

J: TRBJ2-3
D: NA
size: NA
V: TRBV7-2
DNA: TGTGCCAGCAGCCGACGGACTGCTAGCACAGATACGCAGTATTTT
CDR3: CASSRRTASTDTQYF

J: TRBJ1-2
D: TRBD1
size: NA
V: TRBV6-5
DNA: TGTGCCAGCAGTTACAGGACAGGTGGGGGCTACACCTTC
CDR3: CASSYRTGGGYTF

J: TRBJ2-7
D: NA
size: NA
V: TRBV2
DNA: TGTGCCAACGGACAGTCCCCTTCCTACGAGCAGTACTTC
CDR3: CANGQSPSYEQYF

J: TRBJ2-2
D: TRBD1
size: NA
V: TRBV7-6
DNA: TGTGCCAGCAGCCGGGACAGGGGAGGCACCGGGGAGCTGTTTTTT
CDR3: CASSRDRGGTGELFF

J: TRBJ1-2
D: NA
size: NA
V: TRBV15
DNA: TGTGCCACCAGCATAGGGGCGGACTATGGCTACACCTTC
CDR3: CATSIGADYGYTF

J: TRBJ2-7
D: TRBD1
size: NA
V: TRBV19
DNA: TGTGCCAGTAGTCCCTGGGACAGGGGCTACGAGCAGTACTTC
CDR3: CASSPWDRGYEQYF

J: TRBJ2-1
D: TRBD2
size: NA
V: TRBV5-1
DNA: TGCGCCAGCAGCCCCGACGGGAGGTCTGGCAATGAGCAGTTCTTC
CDR3: CASSPDGRSGNEQFF

J: TRBJ1-2
D: NA
size: NA
V: TRBV9
DNA: TGTGCCAGCAGCGTAGGAATAACGGGAGGGTCGGGGGGCTACACCTTC
CDR3: CASSVGITGGSGGYTF

J: TRBJ2-1
D: TRBD2
size: NA
V: TRBV7-8
DNA: TGTGCCAGCAGCTTACTAGCGGGGGGGCGACTTGAGCAGTTCTTC
CDR3: CASSLLAGGRLEQFF

J: TRBJ2-1
D: NA
size: few
V: TRBV14
DNA: TGTGCCAGCAGCCAAGATTTCGGGTCCTACAATGAGCAGTTCTTC
CDR3: CASSQDFGSYNEQFF

J: TRBJ2-3
D: TRBD2
size: NA
V: TRBV6-5
DNA: TGTGCCAGCAGTTCTCTAGCGGGGGGGAGCACAGATACGCAGTATTTT
CDR3: CASSSLAGGSTDTQYF

J: TRBJ2-3
D: TRBD2
size: NA
V: TRBV6-1
DNA: TGTGCCAGCAGTGCGCTAGCGGGAGGGCCCGGAGATACGCAGTATTTT
CDR3: CASSALAGGPGDTQYF

J: TRBJ2-7
D: TRBD2
size: NA
V: TRBV28
DNA: TGTGCCAGCAGGGGTGTCGGGAGGGCCCCCTACGAGCAGTACTTC
CDR3: CASRGVGRAPYEQYF

J: TRBJ2-1
D: NA
size: NA
V: TRBV25-1
DNA: TGTGCCAGCAGTTTGGGGGACGGGGGTATTTACAATGAGCAGTTCTTC
CDR3: CASSLGDGGIYNEQFF

J: TRBJ1-2
D: NA
size: NA
V: TRBV6-5
DNA: TGTGCCAGCAGGCAAGACAGCCATGGCTACACCTTC
CDR3: CASRQDSHGYTF

J: TRBJ1-2
D: NA
size: NA
V: TRBV6-5
DNA: TGTGCCAGCACCTTCTCGGGGATGGATGGCTACACCTTC
CDR3: CASTFSGMDGYTF

J: TRBJ1-1
D: NA
size: NA
V: TRBV7-8
DNA: TGTGCCAGCAGCTTAGCGGGGGCGACTGAAGCTTTCTTT
CDR3: CASSLAGATEAFF

J: TRBJ2-1
D: TRBD1
size: NA
V: TRBV10-2
DNA: TGCGCCAGCAGTGTGAAGACAGGGGGAACCTACAATGAGCAGTTCTTC
CDR3: CASSVKTGGTYNEQFF

J: TRBJ2-3
D: NA
size: NA
V: TRBV4-1
DNA: TGCGCCAGCAGCCAAACTCTCAGGCTAGATACGCAGTATTTT
CDR3: CASSQTLRLDTQYF

J: TRBJ2-7
D: NA
size: NA
V: TRBV18
DNA: TGTGCCAGCTCACCGGTGCAGGACTACGAGCAGTACTTC
CDR3: CASSPVQDYEQYF

J: TRBJ2-2
D: NA
size: NA
V: TRBV4-1
DNA: TGCGCCAGCAGCCAAGATGTAGAGTCCGTCGCCGGGGAGCTGTTTTTT
CDR3: CASSQDVESVAGELFF

J: TRBJ2-7
D: TRBD1
size: NA
V: TRBV7-8
DNA: TGTGCCAGCAGCTTAGTAGTGACAGGGGCGAAGGGGGAGCAGTACTTC
CDR3: CASSLVVTGAKGEQYF

J: TRBJ2-7
D: TRBD2
size: NA
V: TRBV27
DNA: TGTGCCAGCAGTCCCAACCCAAGCGGGACGGAGGGGGAGCAGTACTTC
CDR3: CASSPNPSGTEGEQYF

J: TRBJ2-7
D: NA
size: NA
V: TRBV6-1
DNA: TGTGCCAGCGGTCACTCCTCCTACGAGCAGTACTTC
CDR3: CASGHSSYEQYF

J: TRBJ1-1
D: NA
size: few
V: TRBV10-2
DNA: TGCGCCAGCGGCCGACAGATGGGTAGGACTGAAGCTTTCTTT
CDR3: CASGRQMGRTEAFF

J: TRBJ1-2
D: TRBD1
size: once
V: TRBV6-1
DNA: TGTGCCAGCGGCTCCGGGACAGGCGTCTATGGCTACACCTTC
CDR3: CASGSGTGVYGYTF

J: TRBJ2-7
D: NA
size: NA
V: TRBV28
DNA: TGTGCCAGCAGTAGGACTATCTACGAGCAGTACTTC
CDR3: CASSRTIYEQYF

J: TRBJ1-4
D: NA
size: NA
V: TRBV19
DNA: TGTGCCAGTAGCAGTATAGTGGGGACACCAGCAACTAATGAAAAACTGTTTTTT
CDR3: CASSSIVGTPATNEKLFF

J: TRBJ2-1
D: NA
size: NA
V: TRBV5-4
DNA: TGTGCCAGCAGCTTGGTCACCTACAATGAGCAGTTCTTC
CDR3: CASSLVTYNEQFF

J: TRBJ2-2
D: NA
size: NA
V: TRBV29-1
DNA: TGCAGCGTTGAAGATCGGGGGAGGACCGGGGAGCTGTTTTTT
CDR3: CSVEDRGRTGELFF

J: TRBJ1-3
D: TRBD1
size: NA
V: TRBV7-9
DNA: TGTGCCAGCAGCTTTGGGACAGAAGGAAACACCATATATTTT
CDR3: CASSFGTEGNTIYF

J: TRBJ1-2
D: NA
size: NA
V: TRBV5-1
DNA: TGCACCAGCAGCCCAAGACAAAACTATGGCTACACCTTC
CDR3: CTSSPRQNYGYTF

J: TRBJ2-3
D: NA
size: NA
V: TRBV18
DNA: TGTGCCAGCTCACCCCTTCCTGACAGATTGGAAGCAGATACGCAGTATTTT
CDR3: CASSPLPDRLEADTQYF

J: TRBJ2-3
D: NA
size: once
V: TRBV20-1
DNA: TGCAGTGCCCCGACTCTGGCGCAGTATTTT
CDR3: CSAPTLAQYF

J: TRBJ2-2
D: TRBD2
size: once
V: TRBV4-1
DNA: TGCGCCAGCAGCCAAGAACTGGGAGGGGTTTCCACCGGGGAGCTGTTTTTT
CDR3: CASSQELGGVSTGELFF

J: TRBJ1-4
D: NA
size: NA
V: TRBV7-8
DNA: TGTGCCAGCAGCTTAGAAAGCACGGGGGATGAAAAACTGTTTTTT
CDR3: CASSLESTGDEKLFF

J: TRBJ2-1
D: TRBD2
size: NA
V: TRBV30
DNA: TGTGCCTGGAGAGGGGTGTTGTGGGGGGGGGACAATGAGCAGTTCTTC
CDR3: CAWRGVLWGGDNEQFF

J: TRBJ2-7
D: TRBD2
size: NA
V: TRBV4-1
DNA: TGCGCCAGCAGCCCCCGGACCAGCGGGACCTACGAGCAGTACTTC
CDR3: CASSPRTSGTYEQYF

J: TRBJ1-3
D: NA
size: NA
V: TRBV10-1
DNA: TGCGCCACCCGGGACACCTCTGGAAACACCATATATTTT
CDR3: CATRDTSGNTIYF

J: TRBJ2-2
D: NA
size: NA
V: TRBV2
DNA: TGTGCCAGCAGTGAGCAGGGATGGACCGGGGAGCTGTTTTTT
CDR3: CASSEQGWTGELFF

J: TRBJ2-7
D: TRBD2
size: NA
V: TRBV6-5
DNA: TGTGCCAGCAGTCTAGCGGGGACTAACTACGAGCAGTACTTC
CDR3: CASSLAGTNYEQYF

J: TRBJ1-4
D: TRBD1
size: NA
V: TRBV30
DNA: TGTGCCTGGAGTTCTTCAGGGGGATTAGGTGAAAAACTGTTTTTT
CDR3: CAWSSSGGLGEKLFF

J: TRBJ1-6
D: NA
size: NA
V: TRBV11-2
DNA: TGTGCCAGCGCCGCAGGCAGAAATTCACCCCTCCACTTT
CDR3: CASAAGRNSPLHF

J: TRBJ2-1
D: TRBD2
size: NA
V: TRBV23-1
DNA: TGCGCCAGCAGTCTCCTCCCGAGCGGGAGGTTCGGTGAGCAGTTCTTC
CDR3: CASSLLPSGRFGEQFF

J: TRBJ1-5
D: NA
size: NA
V: TRBV6-5
DNA: TGTGCCAGCAGTTATCGAACCGGCGGACAGCCCCAGCATTTT
CDR3: CASSYRTGGQPQHF

J: TRBJ1-4
D: TRBD1
size: NA
V: TRBV4-2
DNA: TGTGCCAGCAGCCTGGAGGAGGGGGCAAGAGAAAAACTGTTTTTT
CDR3: CASSLEEGAREKLFF

J: TRBJ2-3
D: TRBD1
size: NA
V: TRBV5-1
DNA: TGCGCCAGCAGCTTCCGACAGGGGAGGTCAACAGATACGCAGTATTTT
CDR3: CASSFRQGRSTDTQYF